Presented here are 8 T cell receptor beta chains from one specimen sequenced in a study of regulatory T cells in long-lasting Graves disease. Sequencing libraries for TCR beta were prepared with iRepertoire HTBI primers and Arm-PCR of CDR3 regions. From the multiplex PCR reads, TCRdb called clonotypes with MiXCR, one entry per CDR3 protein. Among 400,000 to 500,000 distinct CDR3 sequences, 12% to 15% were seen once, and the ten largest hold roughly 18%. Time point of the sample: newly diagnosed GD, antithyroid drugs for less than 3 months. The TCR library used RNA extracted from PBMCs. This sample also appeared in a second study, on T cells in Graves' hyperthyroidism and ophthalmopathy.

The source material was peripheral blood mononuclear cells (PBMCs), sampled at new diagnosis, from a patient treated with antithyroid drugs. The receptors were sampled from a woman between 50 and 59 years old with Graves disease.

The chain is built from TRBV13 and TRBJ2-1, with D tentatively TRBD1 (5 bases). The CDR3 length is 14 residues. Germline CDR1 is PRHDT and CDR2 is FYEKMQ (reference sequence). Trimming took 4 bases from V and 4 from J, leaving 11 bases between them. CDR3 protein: CASSSPDTYNEQFF. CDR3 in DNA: TGTGCCAGCAGCTCCCCGGACACATACAATGAGCAGTTCTTC.

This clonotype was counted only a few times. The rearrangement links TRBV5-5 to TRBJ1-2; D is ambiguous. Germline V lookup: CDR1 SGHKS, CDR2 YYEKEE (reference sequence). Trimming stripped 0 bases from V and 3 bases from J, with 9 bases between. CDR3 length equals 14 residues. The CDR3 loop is CASSLGPVDYGYTF. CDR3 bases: TGTGCCAGCAGCTTGGGCCCGGTGGACTATGGCTACACCTTC.

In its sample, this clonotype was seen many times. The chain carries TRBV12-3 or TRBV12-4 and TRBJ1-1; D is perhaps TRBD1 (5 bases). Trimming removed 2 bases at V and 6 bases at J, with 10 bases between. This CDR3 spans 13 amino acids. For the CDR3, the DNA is TGTGCCAGCAGTTTAATTGGGGGGTCTGAAGCTTTCTTT. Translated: CASSLIGGSEAFF.

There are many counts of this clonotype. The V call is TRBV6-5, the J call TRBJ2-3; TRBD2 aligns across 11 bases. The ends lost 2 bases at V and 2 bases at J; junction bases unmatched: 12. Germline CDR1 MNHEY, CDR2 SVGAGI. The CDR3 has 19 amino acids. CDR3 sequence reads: CASSYPMGGLAEHTDTQYF. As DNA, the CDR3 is TGTGCCAGCAGTTACCCAATGGGGGGACTAGCGGAGCACACAGATACGCAGTATTTT.

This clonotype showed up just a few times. The CDR3 region has the DNA TGCAGTGCTAGAGATTGGAGTAGCGGGAGGGGGATCGATGAGCAGTTCTTC. Translation: CSARDWSSGRGIDEQFF. This sequence joins TRBV20-1 and TRBJ2-1; TRBD2 matches 11 bases. Per the germline V gene, CDR1 is DFQATT and CDR2 is SNEGSKA (reference sequence). The CDR3 has 17 amino acids. J lost 8 bases, V lost 0 bases, and 12 bases had no gene match.

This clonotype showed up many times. The CDR3 region is CASSHKRDLSYNEQFF. As DNA, the CDR3 is TGTGCCAGCAGTCACAAGCGGGACTTATCCTACAATGAGCAGTTCTTC. V is TRBV14 and J is TRBJ2-1, with TRBD2 matching over 7 bases. Trimming took 6 bases from V and 1 from J; bases not matched to a gene: 9. The length of the CDR3 is 16 residues. CDR1 SGHDN and CDR2 FVKESK come from the germline V gene.

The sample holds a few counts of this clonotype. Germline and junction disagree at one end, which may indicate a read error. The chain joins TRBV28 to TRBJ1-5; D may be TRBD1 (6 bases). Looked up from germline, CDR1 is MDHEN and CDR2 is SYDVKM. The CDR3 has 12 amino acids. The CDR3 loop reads CATLALAGEGYF. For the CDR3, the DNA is TGTGCCACCTTGGCCCTAGCAGGGGAAGGGTATTTT.

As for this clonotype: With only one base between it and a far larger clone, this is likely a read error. CDR3 in amino acids: CASSGLGATPYEQYF. The CDR3 nucleotides read TGTGCCAGCAGCGGACTCGGGGCAACACCCTACGAGCAGTACTTC. This sequence joins TRBV6-6 and TRBJ2-7; D may be TRBD1 or TRBD2 (5 bases each). The germline V and J ends were trimmed by 6 bases and 2 bases, with 17 bases remaining between them. Germline assignment: CDR1 MNHNY and CDR2 SVGAGI (reference sequence). This CDR3 contains 15 residues.